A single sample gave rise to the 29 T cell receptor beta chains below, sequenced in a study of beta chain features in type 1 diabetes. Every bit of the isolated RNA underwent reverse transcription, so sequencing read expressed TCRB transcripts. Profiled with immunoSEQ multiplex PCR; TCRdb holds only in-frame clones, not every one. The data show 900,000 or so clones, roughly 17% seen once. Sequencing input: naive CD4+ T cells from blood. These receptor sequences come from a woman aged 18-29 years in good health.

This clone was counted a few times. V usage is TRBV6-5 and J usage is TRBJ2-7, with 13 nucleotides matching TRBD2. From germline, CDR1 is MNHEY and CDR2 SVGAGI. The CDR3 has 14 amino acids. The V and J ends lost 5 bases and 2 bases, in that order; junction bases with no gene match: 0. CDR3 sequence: CASSTSGRAYEQYF. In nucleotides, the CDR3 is TGTGCCAGCAGTACTAGCGGGAGGGCCTACGAGCAGTACTTC.

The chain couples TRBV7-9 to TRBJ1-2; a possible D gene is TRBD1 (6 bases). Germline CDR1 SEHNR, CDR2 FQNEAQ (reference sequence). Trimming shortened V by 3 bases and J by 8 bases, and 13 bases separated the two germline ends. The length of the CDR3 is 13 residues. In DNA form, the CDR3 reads TGTGCCAGCAGCTTTTTTGAGGGGGAGGGCTACACCTTC. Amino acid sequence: CASSFFEGEGYTF.

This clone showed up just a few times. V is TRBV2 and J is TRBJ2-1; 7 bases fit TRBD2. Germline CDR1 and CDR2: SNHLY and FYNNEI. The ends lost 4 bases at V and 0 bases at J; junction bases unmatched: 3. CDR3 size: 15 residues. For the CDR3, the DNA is TGTGCCAGCAGTGGGGGGAGGGGCTCCTACAATGAGCAGTTCTTC. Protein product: CASSGGRGSYNEQFF.

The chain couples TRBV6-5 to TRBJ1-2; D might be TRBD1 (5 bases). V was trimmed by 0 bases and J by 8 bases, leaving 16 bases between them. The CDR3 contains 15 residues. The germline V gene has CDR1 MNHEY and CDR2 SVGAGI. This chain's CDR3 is CASSYSVGRGVGYTF. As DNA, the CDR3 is TGTGCCAGCAGTTACTCGGTGGGGCGGGGAGTAGGCTACACCTTC.

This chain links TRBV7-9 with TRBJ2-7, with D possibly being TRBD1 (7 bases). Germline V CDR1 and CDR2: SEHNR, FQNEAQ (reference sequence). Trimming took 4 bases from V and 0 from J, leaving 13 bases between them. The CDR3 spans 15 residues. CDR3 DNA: TGTGCCAGCAGCTCAAGACAGGGAGGCTCCTACGAGCAGTACTTC. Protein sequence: CASSSRQGGSYEQYF.

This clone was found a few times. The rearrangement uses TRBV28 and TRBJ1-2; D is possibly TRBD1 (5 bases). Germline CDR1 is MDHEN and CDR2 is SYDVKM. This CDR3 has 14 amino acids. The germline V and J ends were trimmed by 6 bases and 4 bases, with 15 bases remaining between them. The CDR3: CASRELGVGYGYTF. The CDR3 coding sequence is TGTGCCAGCAGAGAGCTGGGGGTTGGCTATGGCTACACCTTC.

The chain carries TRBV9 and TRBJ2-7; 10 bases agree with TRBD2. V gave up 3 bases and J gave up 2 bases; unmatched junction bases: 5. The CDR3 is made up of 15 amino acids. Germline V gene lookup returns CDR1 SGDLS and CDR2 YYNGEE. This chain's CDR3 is CASSASGTSAYEQYF. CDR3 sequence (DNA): TGTGCCAGCAGCGCCTCCGGGACTAGCGCCTACGAGCAGTACTTC. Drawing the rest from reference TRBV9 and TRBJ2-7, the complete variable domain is DSGVTQTPKHLITATGQRVTLRCSPRSGDLSVYWYQQSLDQGLQFLIQYYNGEERAKGNILERFSAQQFPDLHSELNLSSLELGDSALYFCASSASGTSAYEQYFGPGTRLTVT.

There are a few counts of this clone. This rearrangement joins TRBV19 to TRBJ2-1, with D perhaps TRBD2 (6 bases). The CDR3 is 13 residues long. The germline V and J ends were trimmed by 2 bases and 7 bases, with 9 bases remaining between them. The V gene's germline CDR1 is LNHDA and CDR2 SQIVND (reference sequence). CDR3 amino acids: CASSIWAGNEQFF. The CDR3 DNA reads TGTGCCAGTAGTATATGGGCGGGGAATGAGCAGTTCTTC.

This chain's CDR3 is CASKTLEGSDEQFF. As DNA, the CDR3 is TGTGCCAGCAAGACCCTCGAGGGGTCGGATGAGCAGTTCTTC. The rearrangement joins TRBV2 to TRBJ2-1; D tentatively reads TRBD1 or TRBD2 (5 bases each). V lost 7 bases, J lost 8 bases, and 18 bases lay in between. Germline lookup yields CDR1 SNHLY and CDR2 FYNNEI. The CDR3 loop spans 14 amino acids.

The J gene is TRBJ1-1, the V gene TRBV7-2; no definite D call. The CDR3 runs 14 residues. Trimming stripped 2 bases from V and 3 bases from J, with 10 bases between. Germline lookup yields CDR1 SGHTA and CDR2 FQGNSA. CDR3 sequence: CASSLIPGYTEAFF. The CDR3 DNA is TGTGCCAGCAGCTTAATTCCGGGTTACACTGAAGCTTTCTTT.

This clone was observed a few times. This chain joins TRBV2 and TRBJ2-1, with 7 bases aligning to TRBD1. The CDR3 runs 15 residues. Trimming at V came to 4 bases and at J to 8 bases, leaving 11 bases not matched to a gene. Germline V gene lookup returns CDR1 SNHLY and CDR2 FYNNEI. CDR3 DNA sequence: TGTGCCAGCAGTGTACCGGGACAGCCAGGCGATGAGCAGTTCTTC. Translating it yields CASSVPGQPGDEQFF.

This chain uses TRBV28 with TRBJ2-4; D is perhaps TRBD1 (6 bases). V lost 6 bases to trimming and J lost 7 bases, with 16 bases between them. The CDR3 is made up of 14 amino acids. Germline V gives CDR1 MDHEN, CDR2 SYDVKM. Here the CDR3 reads CASRTGQKGNIQYF. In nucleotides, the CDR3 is TGTGCCAGCAGAACAGGACAGAAGGGTAACATTCAGTACTTC.

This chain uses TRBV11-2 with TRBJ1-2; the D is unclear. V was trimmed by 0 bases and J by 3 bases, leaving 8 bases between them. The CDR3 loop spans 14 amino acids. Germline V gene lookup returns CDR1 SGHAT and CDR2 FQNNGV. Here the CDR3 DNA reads TGTGCCAGCAGCTTAGATTCATGGGACTATGGCTACACCTTC. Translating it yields CASSLDSWDYGYTF.

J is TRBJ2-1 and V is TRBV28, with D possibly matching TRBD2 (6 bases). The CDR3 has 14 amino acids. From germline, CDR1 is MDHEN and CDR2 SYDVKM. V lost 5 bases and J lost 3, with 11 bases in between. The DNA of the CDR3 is TGTGCCAGCAGTCCCGGGACTGGCTACAATGAGCAGTTCTTC. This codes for CASSPGTGYNEQFF.

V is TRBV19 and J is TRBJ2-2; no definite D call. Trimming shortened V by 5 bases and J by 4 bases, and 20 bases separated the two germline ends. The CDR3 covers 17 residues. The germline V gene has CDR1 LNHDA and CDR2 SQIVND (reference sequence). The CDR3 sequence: CASSYSRDPKVTGELFF. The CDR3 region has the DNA TGTGCCAGTAGTTACTCTAGGGATCCGAAGGTCACCGGGGAGCTGTTTTTT. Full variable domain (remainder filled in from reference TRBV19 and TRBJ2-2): DGGITQSPKYLFRKEGQNVTLSCEQNLNHDAMYWYRQDPGQGLRLIYYSQIVNDFQKGDIAEGYSVSREKKESFPLTVTSAQKNPTAFYLCASSYSRDPKVTGELFFGEGSRLTVL.

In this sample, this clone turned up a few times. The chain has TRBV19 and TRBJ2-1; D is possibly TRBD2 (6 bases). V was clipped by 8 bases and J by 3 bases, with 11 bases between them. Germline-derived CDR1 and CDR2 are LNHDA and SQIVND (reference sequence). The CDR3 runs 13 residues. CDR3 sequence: CASLGGIYNEQFF. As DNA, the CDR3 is TGTGCCAGTTTGGGCGGGATCTACAATGAGCAGTTCTTC. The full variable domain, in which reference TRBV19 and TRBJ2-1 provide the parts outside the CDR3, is DGGITQSPKYLFRKEGQNVTLSCEQNLNHDAMYWYRQDPGQGLRLIYYSQIVNDFQKGDIAEGYSVSREKKESFPLTVTSAQKNPTAFYLCASLGGIYNEQFFGPGTRLTVL.

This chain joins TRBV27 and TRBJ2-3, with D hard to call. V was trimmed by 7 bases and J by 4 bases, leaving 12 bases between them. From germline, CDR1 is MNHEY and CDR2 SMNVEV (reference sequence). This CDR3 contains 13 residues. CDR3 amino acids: CASNGQKSDTQYF. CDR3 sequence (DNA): TGTGCCAGCAATGGGCAGAAATCAGATACGCAGTATTTT.

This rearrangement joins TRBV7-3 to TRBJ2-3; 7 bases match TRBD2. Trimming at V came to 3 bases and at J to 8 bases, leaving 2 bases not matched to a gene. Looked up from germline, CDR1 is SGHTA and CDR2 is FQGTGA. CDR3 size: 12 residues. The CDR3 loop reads CASSFGGGTQYF. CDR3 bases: TGTGCCAGCAGCTTCGGCGGGGGTACGCAGTATTTT.

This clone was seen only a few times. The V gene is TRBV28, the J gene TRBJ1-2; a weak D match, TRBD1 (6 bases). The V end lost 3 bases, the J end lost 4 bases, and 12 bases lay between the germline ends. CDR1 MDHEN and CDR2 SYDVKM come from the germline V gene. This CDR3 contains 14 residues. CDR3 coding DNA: TGTGCCAGCAGTTTTGGGGGGCGCGGCTATGGCTACACCTTC. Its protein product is CASSFGGRGYGYTF.

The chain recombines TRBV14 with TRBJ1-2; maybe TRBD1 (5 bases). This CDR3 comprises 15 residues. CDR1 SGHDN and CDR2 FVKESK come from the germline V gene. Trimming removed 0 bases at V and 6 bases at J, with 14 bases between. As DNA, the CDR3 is TGTGCCAGCAGCCAAGATCTTAAGGGGCGACATGGCTACACCTTC. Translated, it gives CASSQDLKGRHGYTF. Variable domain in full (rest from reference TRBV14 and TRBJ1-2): EAGVTQFPSHSVIEKGQTVTLRCDPISGHDNLYWYRRVMGKEIKFLLHFVKESKQDESGMPNNRFLAERTGGTYSTLKVQPAELEDSGVYFCASSQDLKGRHGYTFGSGTRLTVV.

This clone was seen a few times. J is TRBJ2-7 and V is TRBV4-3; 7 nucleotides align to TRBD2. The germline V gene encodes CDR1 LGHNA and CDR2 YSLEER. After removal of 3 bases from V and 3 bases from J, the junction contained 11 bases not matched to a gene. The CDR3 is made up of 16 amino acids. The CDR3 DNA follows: TGCGCCAGCAGCCACCGAAGGGCGGGAGCAGACTACGAGCAGTACTTC. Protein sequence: CASSHRRAGADYEQYF.

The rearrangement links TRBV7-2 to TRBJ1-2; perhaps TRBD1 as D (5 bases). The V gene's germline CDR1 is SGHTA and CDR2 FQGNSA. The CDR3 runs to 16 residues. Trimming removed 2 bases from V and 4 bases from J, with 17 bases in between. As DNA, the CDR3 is TGTGCCAGCAGCTTAAGGCCGTGGGGGGGAAGCTATGGCTACACCTTC. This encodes CASSLRPWGGSYGYTF.

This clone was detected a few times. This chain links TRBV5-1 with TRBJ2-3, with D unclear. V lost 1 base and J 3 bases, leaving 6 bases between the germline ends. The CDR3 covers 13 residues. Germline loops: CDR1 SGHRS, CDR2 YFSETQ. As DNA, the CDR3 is TGCGCCAGCAGCTTGTTCCTAACAGATACGCAGTATTTT. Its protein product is CASSLFLTDTQYF. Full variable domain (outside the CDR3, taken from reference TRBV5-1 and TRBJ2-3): KAGVTQTPRYLIKTRGQQVTLSCSPISGHRSVSWYQQTPGQGLQFLFEYFSETQRNKGNFPGRFSGRQFSNSRSEMNVSTLELGDSALYLCASSLFLTDTQYFGPGTRLTVL.

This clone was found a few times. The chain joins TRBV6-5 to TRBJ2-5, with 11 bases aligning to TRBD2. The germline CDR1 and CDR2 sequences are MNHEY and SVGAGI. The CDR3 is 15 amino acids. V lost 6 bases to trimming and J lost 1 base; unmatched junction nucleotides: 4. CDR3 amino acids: CASSLGLAVQETQYF. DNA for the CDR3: TGTGCCAGCAGCCTGGGACTAGCGGTCCAAGAGACCCAGTACTTC.

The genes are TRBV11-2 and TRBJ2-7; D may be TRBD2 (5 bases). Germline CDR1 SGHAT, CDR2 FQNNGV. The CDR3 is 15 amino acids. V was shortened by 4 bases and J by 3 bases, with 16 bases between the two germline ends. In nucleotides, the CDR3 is TGTGCCAGCAGCTCACCAATTAGAGCGGTCTACGAGCAGTACTTC. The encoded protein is CASSSPIRAVYEQYF.

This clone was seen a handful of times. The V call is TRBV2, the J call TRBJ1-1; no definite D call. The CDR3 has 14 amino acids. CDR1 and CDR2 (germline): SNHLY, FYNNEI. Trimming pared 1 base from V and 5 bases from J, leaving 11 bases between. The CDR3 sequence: CASSEEAGGTEAFF. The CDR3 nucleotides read TGTGCCAGCAGTGAAGAGGCCGGCGGAACTGAAGCTTTCTTT.

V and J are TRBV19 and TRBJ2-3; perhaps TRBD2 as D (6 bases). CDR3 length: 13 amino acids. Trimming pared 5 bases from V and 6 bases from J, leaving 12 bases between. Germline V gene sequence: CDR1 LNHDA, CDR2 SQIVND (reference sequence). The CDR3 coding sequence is TGTGCCAGTAGTTACCGGGAGAGGGATACGCAGTATTTT. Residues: CASSYRERDTQYF.

The CDR3 loop is CASSPRTEVTGELFF. DNA for the CDR3: TGTGCCAGCTCACCAAGGACAGAGGTCACCGGGGAGCTGTTTTTT. The chain recombines TRBV18 with TRBJ2-2, with D perhaps matching TRBD1 (6 bases). The CDR3 is 15 residues long. V was trimmed by 2 bases and J by 4 bases, leaving 11 bases between them. Germline CDR1 KGHSH, CDR2 LQKENI.

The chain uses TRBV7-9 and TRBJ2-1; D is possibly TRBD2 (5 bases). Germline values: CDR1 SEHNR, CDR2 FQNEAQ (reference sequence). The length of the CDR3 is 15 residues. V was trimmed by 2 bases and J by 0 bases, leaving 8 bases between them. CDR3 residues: CASSLLTSSYNEQFF. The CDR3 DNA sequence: TGTGCCAGCAGCTTACTAACTAGCTCCTACAATGAGCAGTTCTTC.